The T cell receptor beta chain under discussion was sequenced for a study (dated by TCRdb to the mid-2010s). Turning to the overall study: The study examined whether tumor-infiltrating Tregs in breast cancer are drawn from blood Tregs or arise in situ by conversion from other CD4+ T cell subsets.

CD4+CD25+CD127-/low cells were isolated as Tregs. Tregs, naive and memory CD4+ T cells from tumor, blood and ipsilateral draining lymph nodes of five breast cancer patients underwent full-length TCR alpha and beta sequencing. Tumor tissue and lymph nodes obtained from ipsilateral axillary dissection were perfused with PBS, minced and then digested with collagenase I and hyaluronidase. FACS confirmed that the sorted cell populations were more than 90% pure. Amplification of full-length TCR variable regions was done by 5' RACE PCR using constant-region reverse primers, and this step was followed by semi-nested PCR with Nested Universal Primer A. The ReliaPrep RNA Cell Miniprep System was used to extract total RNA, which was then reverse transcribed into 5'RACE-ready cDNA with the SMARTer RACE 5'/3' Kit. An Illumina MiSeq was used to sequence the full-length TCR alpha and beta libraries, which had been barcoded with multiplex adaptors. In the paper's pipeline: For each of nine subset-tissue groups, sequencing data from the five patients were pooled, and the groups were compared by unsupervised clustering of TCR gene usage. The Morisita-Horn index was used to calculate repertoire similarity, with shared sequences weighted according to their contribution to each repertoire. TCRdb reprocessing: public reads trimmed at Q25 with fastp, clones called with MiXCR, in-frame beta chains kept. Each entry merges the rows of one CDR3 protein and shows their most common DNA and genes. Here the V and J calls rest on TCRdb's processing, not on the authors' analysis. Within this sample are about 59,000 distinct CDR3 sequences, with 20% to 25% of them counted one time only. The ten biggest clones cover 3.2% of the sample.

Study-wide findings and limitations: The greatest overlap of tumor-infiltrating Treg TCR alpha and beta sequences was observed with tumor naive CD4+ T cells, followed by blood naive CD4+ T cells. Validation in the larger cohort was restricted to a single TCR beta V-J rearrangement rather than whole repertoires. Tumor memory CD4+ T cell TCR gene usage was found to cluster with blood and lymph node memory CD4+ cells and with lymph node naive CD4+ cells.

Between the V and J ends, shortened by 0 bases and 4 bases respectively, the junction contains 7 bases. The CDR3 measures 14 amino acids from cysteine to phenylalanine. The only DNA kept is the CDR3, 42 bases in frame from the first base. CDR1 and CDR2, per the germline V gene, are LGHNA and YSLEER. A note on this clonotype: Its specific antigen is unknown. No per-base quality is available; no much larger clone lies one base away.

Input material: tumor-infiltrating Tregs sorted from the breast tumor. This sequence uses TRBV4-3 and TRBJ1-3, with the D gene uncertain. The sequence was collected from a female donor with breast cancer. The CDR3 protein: CASSQDRAGNTIYF. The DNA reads TGCGCCAGCAGCCAAGATCGTGCAGGAAACACCATATATTTT.